The rows below give T cell receptor beta chains drawn from one sample of a study of identical twins. TCRdb used MiXCR to reprocess the 5' RACE reads, holding one entry per CDR3 protein. The table lists hundreds of thousands of distinct CDR3 sequences, approximately 7.8% of them singletons, with over 5% in the top ten. These same data were also listed under a study on yellow fever vaccine responses in identical twins.

The sequenced material came from CD8+ T cells sorted from blood. Every receptor here comes from a woman between 18 and 29 years old in good health. CDR3s include the opening cysteine and the closing phenylalanine or tryptophan. D genes are given only for firm matches. Rows give clone size only sometimes, using once, few, many, or a class for an expanded clone.

TRBV7-8	TRBJ2-1	.	many	TGTGCCAGCAGCACGGACAACCATGCTAGGGCTGAGCAGTTCTTC	CASSTDNHARAEQFF
TRBV9	TRBJ1-1	.	many	TGTGCCAGCAGCGCTAGAGGAGGGTGGGACACTGAAGCTTTCTTT	CASSARGGWDTEAFF
TRBV7-6	TRBJ2-3	TRBD2	few	TGTGCCAGCAGCTTTGAGGGTACTAGCGGGCTGAGCACAGATACGCAGTATTTT	CASSFEGTSGLSTDTQYF
TRBV10-2	TRBJ2-5	TRBD1	.	TGCGCCAGCAGGATGCCGGGACAGGGGGCGGCGGAGACCCAGTACTTC	CASRMPGQGAAETQYF
TRBV6-2/TRBV6-3	TRBJ2-3	TRBD2	few	TGTGCCAGCAGCCTCGCTGGACTAGCGGGACTGCATACGCAGTATTTT	CASSLAGLAGLHTQYF
TRBV4-1	TRBJ2-7	TRBD2	many	TGCGCCAGCAGCCACCTAGCGGGACCCTACGAGCAGTACTTC	CASSHLAGPYEQYF
TRBV7-2	TRBJ1-1	TRBD1	few	TGTGCCAGCAGCTTCCCCTCTGGACAGGTGAACACTGAAGCTTTCTTT	CASSFPSGQVNTEAFF
TRBV20-1	TRBJ2-3	.	many	TGCAGTGCTAGAGATTTCGTGTTAACGCAGTATTTT	CSARDFVLTQYF
TRBV27	TRBJ2-3	TRBD2	.	TGTGCCAGCAGGACCACGACTAGCGGGAGGGCCCCAGATACGCAGTATTTT	CASRTTTSGRAPDTQYF
TRBV14	TRBJ1-2	.	few	TGTGCCAGCAGCCCCTGGGAGTCAGAAACTAACTATGGCTACACCTTC	CASSPWESETNYGYTF
TRBV2	TRBJ2-5	.	.	TGTGCCAGCAGTGAATTTTCTGGGATCCGGGGGGAGACCCAGTACTTC	CASSEFSGIRGETQYF
TRBV5-1	TRBJ2-1	.	few	TGCGCCAGCAGCTTGGTGGTGCAGGGTGAGGGTGGGTCCTACAATGAGCAGTTCTTC	CASSLVVQGEGGSYNEQFF
TRBV2	TRBJ2-1	TRBD2	few	TGTGCCAGCGGGGGGGGAGAGGAGAATGAGCAGTTCTTC	CASGGGEENEQFF
TRBV5-4	TRBJ2-2	.	many	TGTGCCAGCAGTTCCCAGGAGAACACCGGGGAGCTGTTTTTT	CASSSQENTGELFF
TRBV4-1	TRBJ2-7	.	many	TGCGCCAGCAGCCTTGAGAAGGCTAGCGCTTCCCTAGGCGAGCAGTACTTC	CASSLEKASASLGEQYF
TRBV13	TRBJ2-2	TRBD2	few	TGTGCCAGCAGCGGGACCACTAGCGGGAGTAGCGGCACCGGGGAGCTGTTTTTT	CASSGTTSGSSGTGELFF
TRBV13	TRBJ2-7	.	many	TGTGCCAGCAGCTCAGCCGACTACGAGCAGTACTTC	CASSSADYEQYF
TRBV12-3/TRBV12-4	TRBJ2-3	.	.	TGTGCCAGCAGTTTAAACTCAGGGGACACAGATACGCAGTATTTT	CASSLNSGDTDTQYF
TRBV20-1	TRBJ2-7	TRBD2	many	TGCAGTGCAACCGGACTAGCGGAAAAATACGAGCAGTACTTC	CSATGLAEKYEQYF
TRBV20-1	TRBJ2-1	TRBD2	few	TGCAGTGCTAGACCAAGACTAGCGGGAGATTGGTACGATGAGCAGTTCTTC	CSARPRLAGDWYDEQFF
TRBV24-1	TRBJ2-6	TRBD2	.	TGTGCCACCAGTGATCCTAGGCCGGGAGGGGCCGGGTCTGGGGCCAACGTCCTGACTTTC	CATSDPRPGGAGSGANVLTF
TRBV24-1	TRBJ1-5	.	many	TGTGCCACCAGTGACCTAGGGGATATGGGGCCCCAGCATTTT	CATSDLGDMGPQHF
TRBV29-1	TRBJ1-2	TRBD1	many	TGCAGCCTGTCCCCGACAGGGGCCAACTATGGCTACACCTTC	CSLSPTGANYGYTF
TRBV6-5	TRBJ2-1	TRBD1	many	TGTGCCAGCAGTTCGCTTCTGGACAGGGTCTCCAATGAGCAGTTCTTC	CASSSLLDRVSNEQFF
TRBV2	TRBJ1-6	.	.	TGTGCCAGCACCCTAGGGGGTATCTCCTATAATTCACCCCTCCACTTT	CASTLGGISYNSPLHF
TRBV7-9	TRBJ2-7	.	many	TGTGCCAGCAGCTTAGGGTCCTACGAGCAGTACTTC	CASSLGSYEQYF
TRBV29-1	TRBJ2-1	TRBD2	many	TGCAGCGCGGGGGGGCGGGAGAGCTCCTACAATGAGCAGTTCTTC	CSAGGRESSYNEQFF
TRBV4-1	TRBJ2-1	TRBD1	few	TGCGCCAGCAGCCTCGACGGGACAGTGTACAATGAGCAGTTCTTC	CASSLDGTVYNEQFF
TRBV6-5	TRBJ2-5	.	.	TGTGCCAGCAGTTACAGGGGCGAAGAGACCCAGTACTTC	CASSYRGEETQYF
TRBV24-1	TRBJ1-4	.	few	TGTGCCACCAGTGATGCGGCAGGAAAACTGTTTTTT	CATSDAAGKLFF
TRBV15	TRBJ2-3	.	many	TGTGCCACCAGCAGTGGGCAGAGAGGCACAGATACGCAGTATTTT	CATSSGQRGTDTQYF
TRBV2	TRBJ2-1	.	.	TGTGCCTTCGCCGGGGGCAGGCATGCCTACAATGAGCAGTTCTTC	CAFAGGRHAYNEQFF
TRBV12-3/TRBV12-4	TRBJ2-1	.	.	TGTGCCAGCACCGAGGGGCCCGGGGGGCTGGGCAATGAGCAGTTCTTC	CASTEGPGGLGNEQFF
TRBV28	TRBJ2-7	.	many	TGTGCCAGCAGTTACTCCTACGAGCAGTACTTC	CASSYSYEQYF
TRBV7-8	TRBJ2-2	TRBD1	few	TGTGCCAGCAGCTTAAACTCCTTCGGCAGGGGGCCGAACACCGGGGAGCTGTTTTTT	CASSLNSFGRGPNTGELFF
TRBV3-2	TRBJ2-1	.	.	TGTGCCTGCAGCAAGGGACTAGCGGGAGGAATATACAATGAGCAGTTCTTC	CACSKGLAGGIYNEQFF
TRBV4-2	TRBJ2-7	.	.	TGTGCCAGCAGCCAAGAGGGGACCGGGAGTTCGTACGAGCAGTACTTC	CASSQEGTGSSYEQYF
TRBV20-1	TRBJ2-7	.	.	TGCAGTGTCAGGTCAGCCTACGAGCAGTACTTC	CSVRSAYEQYF
TRBV12-3/TRBV12-4	TRBJ1-4	.	many	TGTGCCAGCAGTGACCGGGACGGGAATGAAAAACTGTTTTTT	CASSDRDGNEKLFF
TRBV11-2	TRBJ2-7	.	.	TGTGCCAGCAGCTTTTTCGGGGGCATTCTCAATTCCTACGAGCAGTACTTC	CASSFFGGILNSYEQYF
TRBV4-1	TRBJ2-7	TRBD2	.	TGCGCCAGCAGCCAAGTGGGCCCCGCTAGCGGGGGGTACGAGCAGTACTTC	CASSQVGPASGGYEQYF
TRBV12-3/TRBV12-4	TRBJ1-6	.	many	TGTGCCAGCAGTCCAGGTCTAAATTCACCCCTCCACTTT	CASSPGLNSPLHF
TRBV6-4	TRBJ2-2	.	many	TGTGCCAGCAGTGAGCTAGTGGGCACCGGGGAGCTGTTTTTT	CASSELVGTGELFF
TRBV15	TRBJ1-4	.	many	TGTGCCACCAGCAGAGATGCGGGGATTACTAATGAAAAACTGTTTTTT	CATSRDAGITNEKLFF
TRBV7-9	TRBJ1-6	.	.	TGTGCCAGCGGAATCGAGGGACCGTATAATTCACCCCTCCACTTT	CASGIEGPYNSPLHF
TRBV29-1	TRBJ2-5	.	.	TGCAGCGTTGAAGATCGGGTGGACAGCCCGGGGAGAGGAGAGACCCAGTACTTC	CSVEDRVDSPGRGETQYF
TRBV7-6	TRBJ2-3	.	.	TGTGCCAGCAGCTTTGGACGGCTCACAGATACGCAGTATTTT	CASSFGRLTDTQYF
TRBV25-1	TRBJ2-7	.	few	TGTGCCAGCAGTGAATATCAAGGTTCCGAGCAGTACTTC	CASSEYQGSEQYF
TRBV5-1	TRBJ2-3	TRBD2	few	TGCGCCAGCAGCACCCGACATCCGACTAGCGGGAGGGCGGTAGATACGCAGTATTTT	CASSTRHPTSGRAVDTQYF
TRBV5-6	TRBJ1-2	TRBD1	many	TGTGCCAGCAGTTCCGACAGGGGAGGAAACTATGGCTACACCTTC	CASSSDRGGNYGYTF